The 27 T cell receptor beta chains below were found in one sample sequenced in a study of cytomegalovirus exposure and HLA in healthy donors. 60 Vbeta and 13 Jbeta primers were used in PCR. Using immunoSEQ multiplex PCR, the repertoire was profiled, and TCRdb retains in-frame clones only, with some absent. The sample carries approximately 170,000 clones, over 80% recorded once. Source material: PBMCs. These receptors came from a boy between 2 and 10 years old in good health and CMV-seronegative.

The rearrangement links TRBV27 to TRBJ2-3; TRBD1 agrees at 10 bases. The V gene end was trimmed by 3 bases and the J gene end by 4 bases; junction bases not matched to a gene: 1. Per the germline V gene, CDR1 is MNHEY and CDR2 is SMNVEV (reference sequence). This CDR3 has 14 residues. The chain's CDR3 is CASSLTGGADTQYF. The CDR3 DNA follows: TGTGCCAGCAGTTTGACAGGGGGCGCAGATACGCAGTATTTT.

This clone was counted a few times. Other DNA sequences in the same sample also yield this CDR3. The rearrangement joins TRBV7-9 to TRBJ1-5; D uncertain. Deletions cut 4 bases from V and 0 bases from J, with 7 bases between. This CDR3 has 14 amino acids. CDR1 SEHNR and CDR2 FQNEAQ come from the germline V gene (reference sequence). This CDR3 reads CASSSDSSNQPQHF. CDR3 DNA: TGTGCCAGCAGCTCGGACTCTAGCAATCAGCCCCAGCATTTT.

This chain joins TRBV11-3 and TRBJ2-3, with D perhaps TRBD1 (6 bases). V lost 1 base and J 3 bases, leaving 11 bases between the germline ends. CDR3 size: 15 residues. The germline gives CDR1 SGHNT, CDR2 YENEEA. DNA of the CDR3: TGTGCCAGCAGCTTAGGCAGGGGAGCGACAGATACGCAGTATTTT. This gives the protein CASSLGRGATDTQYF.

This rearrangement joins TRBV1 to TRBJ2-4; whether TRBD2, the table's D call, matches the DNA was not checked. TRBV1 is marked as a pseudogene. This CDR3 is 17 amino acids long. The CDR3 nucleotides are TGCACCAGCAGCCGCGGGAAAACCCTAGTAGACAAAAACATTCAGTACTTC. This codes for CTSSRGKTLVDKNIQYF.

The CDR3 nucleotides are TGTGCCACCGGGACAGCGACCGGGGAGCTGTTTTTT. Its protein product is CATGTATGELFF. V usage is TRBV27 and J usage is TRBJ2-2; TRBD1 aligns across 7 bases. This CDR3 has 12 amino acids. Germline CDR1 reads MNHEY; CDR2 reads SMNVEV (reference sequence). The V and J ends lost 10 bases and 5 bases, in that order; junction bases with no gene match: 4.

This chain uses TRBV5-6 with TRBJ1-1, with D perhaps TRBD1 (5 bases). The CDR3 length is 14 residues. Germline V gene data show CDR1 as SGHDT and CDR2 as YYEEEE. Trimming pared 1 base from V and 1 base from J, leaving 8 bases between. CDR3 amino acids: CASSLNRPNTEAFF. The CDR3 bases are TGTGCCAGCAGCTTGAACAGGCCGAACACTGAAGCTTTCTTT.

The chain links TRBV5-1 to TRBJ2-2; tentative D call: TRBD2 (6 bases). Germline V CDR1 and CDR2: SGHRS, YFSETQ. The V and J ends lost 0 bases and 2 bases respectively, with 8 bases between them. This CDR3 region has 15 residues. The chain's CDR3 is CASSLGDFNTGELFF. The CDR3, as DNA: TGCGCCAGCAGCTTGGGGGACTTCAACACCGGGGAGCTGTTTTTT.

This clone was recorded a few times. CDR3 DNA sequence: TGTGCCAGCAGTGGGCGGTATTATCCAGATACGCAGTATTTT. It specifies CASSGRYYPDTQYF. V usage is TRBV6-1 and J usage is TRBJ2-3; no firm D call. The CDR3 loop spans 14 amino acids. Trimming took off 4 bases at V and 4 bases at J, with 12 bases between the two ends. In germline, CDR1 is MNHNS, CDR2 SASEGT.

The chain has TRBV30 and TRBJ1-3, with D tentatively TRBD1 (6 bases). Germline CDR1 reads GTSNPN; CDR2 reads SVGIG (reference sequence). CDR3 length: 15 residues. Between the trimmed V and J ends, which lost 1 base and 0 bases, there was a span of 10 bases. CDR3 nucleotide sequence: TGTGCCTGGAGTGCGGACAGCGGCTCTGGAAACACCATATATTTT. Translation gives CAWSADSGSGNTIYF.

The gene calls are TRBV10-3 and TRBJ2-5; TRBD1 might be the D (5 bases). The end of the DNA fits TRBJ2-7 better, so the J call may be wrong. Per the germline V gene, CDR1 is ENHRY and CDR2 is SYGVKD. The CDR3 has 13 residues. In DNA, the CDR3 is TGTGCCATCAGCGAAACAGGCTCCTACGAGCAGTACTTC. This codes for CAISETGSYEQYF.

V and J are TRBV28 and TRBJ1-2; 8 positions match TRBD1. Trimming removed 7 bases from V and 5 bases from J; junction bases left unmatched: 6. This CDR3 has 13 amino acids. CDR1 and CDR2 from the germline V gene are MDHEN and SYDVKM. The CDR3 region is CASTSGQGYGYTF. The CDR3 DNA sequence: TGTGCCAGCACCTCCGGACAGGGATATGGCTACACCTTC.

This clone was found once. The CDR3 coding sequence is TGTGCCAGTAGTATAACCTCCGACAGGAGCTCCTACAATGAGCAGTTCTTC. Translation: CASSITSDRSSYNEQFF. The chain links TRBV19 to TRBJ2-1; D may be TRBD1 (6 bases). V gave up 2 bases and J gave up 0 bases, with 14 bases separating them. Germline V gene lookup returns CDR1 LNHDA and CDR2 SQIVND (reference sequence). The CDR3 consists of 17 residues.

V and J are TRBV18 and TRBJ2-7; D is possibly TRBD2 (6 bases). The V gene's germline CDR1 is KGHSH and CDR2 LQKENI. The CDR3 spans 15 residues. V lost 4 bases and J 4 bases, leaving 17 bases between the germline ends. The CDR3 reads CASSLTGTLQYEQYV. The CDR3, as DNA: TGTGCCAGCTCACTAACGGGGACTCTCCAATACGAGCAGTACGTC.

V and J are TRBV15 and TRBJ2-5; tentatively, D is TRBD2 (5 bases). Trimming took 1 base from V and 0 from J, leaving 6 bases between them. This CDR3 region has 14 residues. Per germline, CDR1 LNHNV and CDR2 YYDKDF (reference sequence). CDR3 loop: CATSRGTHQETQYF. CDR3 DNA: TGTGCCACCAGCAGAGGGACTCACCAAGAGACCCAGTACTTC.

The genes are TRBV5-6 and TRBJ1-2, with D uncertain. Trimming took off 2 bases at V and 6 bases at J, with 11 bases between the two ends. The CDR3 loop spans 13 amino acids. Germline CDR1 SGHDT, CDR2 YYEEEE. This chain's CDR3 is CASSFGRNNGYTF. The CDR3 nucleotides are TGTGCCAGCAGCTTCGGCAGGAATAATGGCTACACCTTC.

The chain joins TRBV7-8 to TRBJ1-3, with TRBD1 as a possible D gene (5 bases). This CDR3 comprises 16 residues. Germline V gene data show CDR1 as SGHVS and CDR2 as FQNEAQ. The ends were cut back, 3 bases at V and 0 bases at J, with 12 bases in the middle. The CDR3 protein is CASSFRSDSSGNTIYF. The CDR3 DNA is TGTGCCAGCAGCTTTAGGAGCGACAGCTCTGGAAACACCATATATTTT.

This clone came up a few times. CDR3 amino acids: CASNRGGQPQHF. For the CDR3, the DNA is TGTGCCAGCAATAGGGGGGGTCAGCCCCAGCATTTT. The genes are TRBV21-1 and TRBJ1-5. TRBV21-1 is given as a pseudogene. The CDR3 contains 12 residues.

The chain couples TRBV27 to TRBJ1-1; D perhaps matches TRBD1 (6 bases). The germline CDR1 and CDR2 sequences are MNHEY and SMNVEV (reference sequence). V lost 4 bases to trimming and J lost 6 bases, with 15 bases between them. This CDR3 is 14 amino acids long. CDR3 region: CASSSGQIGAEAFF. The CDR3 DNA sequence: TGTGCCAGCAGTTCGGGACAAATCGGCGCTGAAGCTTTCTTT.

The chain recombines TRBV5-8 with TRBJ2-5, with D possibly being TRBD2 (7 bases). This CDR3 is 14 amino acids long. V shed 6 bases and J shed 1 base, with 13 bases lying between them. Germline CDR1 SGHTS, CDR2 YDEGEE. CDR3 nucleotide sequence: TGTGCCAGCACATTTCGGGGGGCCCAAGAGACCCAGTACTTC. Translated, it gives CASTFRGAQETQYF.

This clone has a single count. The J gene is TRBJ2-3, the V gene TRBV6-1, with 7 bases that match TRBD2. The CDR3 has 14 amino acids. CDR1 MNHNS and CDR2 SASEGT come from the germline V gene. Trimming cost V 7 bases and J 2 bases; bases outside gene matches: 6. CDR3 in amino acids: CASMRSGDTDTQYF. DNA for the CDR3: TGTGCCAGCATGAGAAGCGGGGACACAGATACGCAGTATTTT.

V is TRBV9 and J is TRBJ1-2, with TRBD1 matching 10 bases. The CDR3 is made up of 14 amino acids. J lost 7 bases, V lost 0 bases, and 3 bases had no gene match. Germline values: CDR1 SGDLS, CDR2 YYNGEE. The CDR3 loop is CASSVGGTGAGYTF. The CDR3 DNA reads TGTGCCAGCAGCGTAGGGGGGACAGGGGCTGGCTACACCTTC. Using reference TRBV9 and TRBJ1-2 for the parts outside the CDR3, the full variable domain is DSGVTQTPKHLITATGQRVTLRCSPRSGDLSVYWYQQSLDQGLQFLIQYYNGEERAKGNILERFSAQQFPDLHSELNLSSLELGDSALYFCASSVGGTGAGYTFGSGTRLTVV.

V and J are TRBV30 and TRBJ2-1, with D possibly matching TRBD1 (6 bases). The CDR3 loop spans 12 amino acids. Trimming took off 4 bases at V and 9 bases at J, with 13 bases between the two ends. Germline V gene data show CDR1 as GTSNPN and CDR2 as SVGIG (reference sequence). The CDR3 DNA reads TGTGCCTGGAAACAGGGTTGGTTTGAGCAGTTCTTC. Its protein product is CAWKQGWFEQFF.

This clone was observed a few times. This chain links TRBV29-1 with TRBJ2-3; 7 bases are a match to TRBD2. The germline V gene has CDR1 SQVTM and CDR2 ANQGSEA. Losses at the gene ends were 8 bases for V and 1 base for J; bases not matched to a gene: 21. This CDR3 has 18 residues. The CDR3 nucleotides read TGCAGCCCGAGGACCCTTGCCATTATAGCGGGTTGCACAGATACGCAGTATTTT. It translates to CSPRTLAIIAGCTDTQYF.

The rearrangement uses TRBV18 and TRBJ2-1, with D maybe TRBD1 (6 bases). The CDR3 spans 14 residues. The germline V gene has CDR1 KGHSH and CDR2 LQKENI. V lost 3 bases, J lost 9 bases, and 15 bases lay in between. The chain's CDR3 is CASSPDRFRSEQFF. CDR3 in DNA: TGTGCCAGCTCACCGGACAGATTTAGAAGTGAGCAGTTCTTC.

The chain combines TRBV29-1 with TRBJ2-7, with D tentatively TRBD1 (6 bases). V shed 4 bases and J shed 3 bases, with 16 bases lying between them. Germline loops: CDR1 SQVTM, CDR2 ANQGSEA. The CDR3 is made up of 14 amino acids. The CDR3 DNA follows: TGCAGCGTTGGCCTTGGACAGCAGGGCTACGAGCAGTACTTC. The encoded protein is CSVGLGQQGYEQYF.

V usage is TRBV9 and J usage is TRBJ2-3; D is uncertain. Per germline, CDR1 SGDLS and CDR2 YYNGEE. The germline V and J ends were trimmed by 1 base and 2 bases, with 8 bases remaining between them. The CDR3 runs 14 residues. The CDR3 bases are TGTGCCAGCAGCGTACACTACAACACAGATACGCAGTATTTT. Its translation: CASSVHYNTDTQYF.

The rearrangement links TRBV7-8 to TRBJ1-1; D remains ambiguous. This CDR3 is 16 amino acids long. Per the germline V gene, CDR1 is SGHVS and CDR2 is FQNEAQ. Trimming cost V 4 bases and J 0 bases, with 15 bases left between them. This chain's CDR3 is CASSSRRVRMNTEAFF. CDR3 sequence (DNA): TGTGCCAGCAGCTCCCGTCGCGTTCGAATGAACACTGAAGCTTTCTTT.